The source of this TCR beta chain is a study of cytomegalovirus exposure and HLA in healthy donors. The germline CDR1 and CDR2 sequences are MNHEY and SMNVEV (reference sequence). Trimming pared 0 bases from V and 7 bases from J, leaving 12 bases between. This CDR3 has 14 amino acids. This clone occurred once. Clones were read by immunoSEQ multiplex PCR, and TCRdb kept only the in-frame ones, dropping some. This table has some 140,000 clones, 80% to 90% appearing once. V usage is TRBV27 and J usage is TRBJ1-1, with D possibly matching TRBD1 (6 bases). The source material was PBMCs. This TCR derives from a young man in good health and CMV-seronegative. In DNA form, the CDR3 reads TGTGCCAGCAGTTTATCTAGGGGGGGGCTTGAAGCTTTCTTT. It codes for CASSLSRGGLEAFF.